This T cell receptor (beta chain) was sequenced during a study of T-cell reconstitution after alpha-beta-depleted transplantation in children. The study's findings and limits: It was newly produced T cells that mostly accounted for T-cell counts and diversity one year after transplant.

In its sample, this clonotype was seen a few times. Its matching antigen is unknown. CDR3 size: 14 residues. Germline CDR1 reads MRHNA; CDR2 reads SNTAGT. V shed 2 bases and J shed 7 bases, with 12 bases lying between them. Preparation of the TCRbeta library was carried out with unique molecular identifiers. One entry per CDR3 protein results from TCRdb running MiXCR on the PCR reads. Here the sample spans more than 120,000 distinct CDR3 sequences, 8% to 10% being singletons. The source was PBMCs, mostly from graft donor cells, collected 180 days after TCRalphabeta/CD19-depleted stem cell transplant. The clonotype was recovered from a female patient aged 2-10 years who had a stem cell transplant for congenital amegakaryocytic thrombocytopenia, so the T cells may come from the graft donor. The chain combines TRBV6-4 with TRBJ2-1; D is uncertain. CDR3 coding DNA: TGTGCCAGCAGTGACCCCGCTGACCCTAATGAGCAGTTCTTC. This codes for CASSDPADPNEQFF.